This T cell receptor beta chain was captured in a study of graft-versus-host responses after intestinal transplantation. Details on this clone: The antigen is undetermined.

The CDR3 consists of 15 residues. Germline lookup yields CDR1 SGHTA and CDR2 FQGNSA. J was trimmed by 6 bases and V by 1 base; bases with no gene match: 5. General study findings and limits: GvH clones surfaced in recipient marrow, some emerging earlier in ileum or blood.

Assay: immunoSEQ multiplex PCR; the TCRdb copy retains only in-frame clones and omits some. Of some 81,000 clones listed, 70% to 90% are singletons. The receptor comes from a human donor who received an intestinal transplant. The V call is TRBV7-2, the J call TRBJ2-2; TRBD2 matches 7 bases. This material consisted of unstimulated CD4+ T cells sorted from spleen or lymph node cells, taken before intestinal transplant. The CDR3: CASSLVAGSPGELFF. Here the CDR3 DNA reads TGTGCCAGCAGCTTAGTAGCGGGTAGCCCCGGGGAGCTGTTTTTT.